The rows below give T cell receptor beta chains drawn from one sample of a study of response to subunit inactivated influenza vaccine. TCRdb redid the calling of the RT-PCR reads with MiXCR, one entry per CDR3 protein. The sample has about 610,000 distinct CDR3 sequences, around 15% seen once. The material was PBMCs from blood, obtained 11 to 12 days after vaccination. Source of these receptors: a middle-aged man who received an inactivated influenza vaccine. The CDR3 runs from the conserved cysteine through the conserved F or W. D genes are given only for firm matches. The size entry is marked missing in some rows and otherwise reads once, few, many or a size class.

j_gene | d_gene | v_gene | abundance | CDR3aa | CDR3nt
TRBJ2-5 | . | TRBV20-1 | few | CSARWTARETQYF | TGCAGTGCTAGATGGACGGCGCGCGAGACCCAGTACTTC
TRBJ2-7 | TRBD1 | TRBV4-3 | . | CASSQEHRTGQLYEQYF | TGCGCCAGCAGCCAAGAACATCGGACAGGCCAACTCTACGAGCAGTACTTC
TRBJ2-6 | . | TRBV7-9 | few | CASSLGTTGANVLTF | TGTGCCAGCAGCTTAGGGACAACTGGGGCCAACGTCCTGACTTTC
TRBJ1-1 | . | TRBV5-1 | . | CASSWVGGPNTEAFF | TGCGCCAGCAGCTGGGTTGGGGGCCCGAACACTGAAGCTTTCTTT
TRBJ2-2 | . | TRBV4-1 | many | CASTRIGPNTGELFF | TGCGCCAGCACCCGAATCGGCCCGAACACCGGGGAGCTGTTTTTT
TRBJ2-1 | TRBD2 | TRBV9 | . | CASSVSGTSGNNEQFF | TGTGCCAGCAGCGTAAGTGGGACTAGCGGAAACAATGAGCAGTTCTTC
TRBJ1-5 | . | TRBV10-2 | once | CASSELPSSNQPQHF | TGCGCCAGCAGTGAGCTCCCCTCCAGCAATCAGCCCCAGCATTTT
TRBJ2-1 | . | TRBV29-1 | few | CSVGTPGQHEQFF | TGCAGCGTTGGTACCCCAGGGCAGCATGAGCAGTTCTTC
TRBJ2-5 | . | TRBV29-1 | few | CSVEEGLETQYF | TGCAGCGTTGAGGAGGGTCTAGAGACCCAGTACTTC
TRBJ2-7 | TRBD2 | TRBV7-9 | . | CASSPLRGGSVHEQYF | TGTGCCAGCAGCCCCCTTAGGGGCGGGAGCGTCCACGAGCAGTACTTC
TRBJ2-5 | . | TRBV5-1 | few | CASSSGSWETQYF | TGCGCCAGCAGCTCCGGATCCTGGGAGACCCAGTACTTC
TRBJ2-5 | . | TRBV20-1 | . | CSARDDRLIQETQYF | TGCAGTGCTAGAGATGACAGATTAATCCAAGAGACCCAGTACTTC
TRBJ2-7 | . | TRBV20-1 | . | CSARSLQLFVNEQYF | TGCAGTGCTAGAAGCCTTCAGCTGTTCGTAAACGAGCAGTACTTC
TRBJ1-1 | . | TRBV10-3 | few | CAISTGPNTEAFF | TGTGCCATCAGTACGGGGCCCAACACTGAAGCTTTCTTT
TRBJ2-1 | . | TRBV2 | many | CASHWTVGYEQFF | TGTGCCAGTCATTGGACAGTTGGCTATGAGCAGTTCTTC
TRBJ1-2 | . | TRBV5-6 | . | CASIGLPGTDTNGYTF | TGTGCCAGCATCGGATTGCCTGGGACCGATACTAATGGCTACACCTTC
TRBJ2-3 | . | TRBV3-1 | many | CASSQAGTQYF | TGTGCCAGCAGCCAAGCTGGTACGCAGTATTTT
TRBJ2-5 | . | TRBV29-1 | few | CSVGSYGYQETQYF | TGCAGCGTTGGCTCCTACGGGTACCAAGAGACCCAGTACTTC
TRBJ2-3 | . | TRBV4-3 | few | CASSQDPRLSTDTQYF | TGCGCCAGCAGCCAAGATCCACGGCTCAGCACAGATACGCAGTATTTT
TRBJ1-3 | . | TRBV4-3 | many | CASSQGVASGNTIYF | TGCGCCAGCAGCCAAGGGGTAGCCTCTGGAAACACCATATATTTT
TRBJ2-5 | TRBD2 | TRBV25-1 | . | CASSDFRSGSQETQYF | TGTGCCAGCAGTGATTTCCGGAGCGGGAGCCAAGAGACCCAGTACTTC
TRBJ2-5 | TRBD1 | TRBV3-1 | . | CASRPLRQGSSETQYF | TGTGCCAGCAGGCCTCTCAGACAGGGATCGTCGGAGACCCAGTACTTC
TRBJ2-5 | TRBD2 | TRBV7-9 | few | CASSQAGRWETQYF | TGTGCCAGCAGCCAAGCGGGGCGCTGGGAGACCCAGTACTTC
TRBJ2-3 | . | TRBV6-2/TRBV6-3 | few | CASRRRTISTDTQYF | TGTGCCAGCAGGAGAAGGACAATCAGCACAGATACGCAGTATTTT
TRBJ2-1 | TRBD1 | TRBV3-1 | few | CASSQVQGALGEQFF | TGTGCCAGCAGCCAAGTCCAGGGGGCGCTTGGTGAGCAGTTCTTC
TRBJ2-3 | TRBD2 | TRBV5-5 | few | CASSPGEGWTDTQYF | TGTGCCAGCAGCCCCGGGGAGGGGTGGACAGATACGCAGTATTTT
TRBJ1-2 | . | TRBV7-3 | few | CARSLGDSYGYTF | TGTGCCAGATCCCTCGGGGACTCCTATGGCTACACCTTC
TRBJ1-6 | . | TRBV25-1 | . | CASSPHLRNSPLHF | TGTGCCAGCAGTCCACACTTGCGTAATTCACCCCTCCACTTT
TRBJ1-6 | . | TRBV20-1 | . | CSGRGALNSPLHF | TGCAGTGGGAGGGGGGCCCTAAATTCACCCCTCCACTTT
TRBJ2-3 | TRBD2 | TRBV12-3/TRBV12-4 | many | CASSRLAVSTDTQYF | TGTGCCAGCAGTCGCCTAGCGGTCAGCACAGATACGCAGTATTTT
TRBJ2-1 | TRBD1 | TRBV30 | . | CAWSGRDSGYSYNEQFF | TGTGCCTGGAGTGGAAGGGACAGTGGCTACTCCTACAATGAGCAGTTCTTC
TRBJ2-7 | TRBD2 | TRBV20-1 | few | CSASETQREYWGEQYF | TGCAGTGCTAGTGAGACCCAGCGGGAGTATTGGGGCGAGCAGTACTTC
TRBJ2-7 | TRBD1 | TRBV28 | few | CASSFSLALGIQGANYEQYF | TGTGCCAGCAGTTTTTCTCTGGCCCTCGGGATACAGGGGGCGAACTACGAGCAGTACTTC
TRBJ2-3 | . | TRBV7-2 | . | CASLNRVTDTQYF | TGTGCCAGCTTGAATCGGGTGACAGATACGCAGTATTTT
TRBJ1-5 | . | TRBV12-3/TRBV12-4 | few | CASSLPGRTSQHF | TGTGCCAGCAGTTTGCCAGGTCGGACGTCCCAGCATTTT
TRBJ1-5 | . | TRBV12-3/TRBV12-4 | few | CASSFSGGKAPQHF | TGTGCCAGCAGTTTTTCGGGGGGGAAGGCGCCCCAGCATTTT